The source of this T cell receptor beta chain is a study of glioma-infiltrating T cells. Study-level findings and limits: Gliomas, especially low-grade, showed above-expected tissue-blood divergence; non-neoplastic patients showed below. CDR3 overlap between tissue and blood was very small.

The ends were cut back, 5 bases at V and 2 bases at J, with 14 bases in the middle. The length of the CDR3 is 15 residues. As concerns this clonotype: Its antigen is still unknown.

The iRepertoire nested amplicon-rescue multiplex PCR amplified TCR alpha and beta CDR3s from RNA. One-step reverse transcription and amplification started from approximately 100-400 ng of tissue mRNA or PBMC total RNA. TCRdb re-called the multiplex PCR reads with MiXCR, one entry per CDR3 protein. The sample lists approximately 90,000 distinct CDR3 sequences, about 25% occurring once. The source of this sequence is a human donor with low-grade glioma or glioblastoma, undergoing nonglioma brain surgery, or in good health (not recorded which). The specimen sequenced was glioma tissue, nonneoplastic brain tissue, or PBMCs (not recorded which). The J gene is TRBJ2-3, the V gene TRBV12-3 or TRBV12-4; D might be TRBD1 (5 bases). The CDR3 reads CASSERTFPTDTQYF. DNA of the CDR3: TGTGCCAGCAGTGAGAGGACATTCCCCACAGATACGCAGTATTTT.